This T cell receptor beta chain is drawn from a study of T cell responses to AZD1222 COVID-19 vaccine. Study context: Second doses were pooled across both intervals (about 4 or about 12 weeks).

Data came from immunoSEQ multiplex PCR; TCRdb stores just in-frame clones and leaves some out. Of some 100,000 clones in the sample, roughly 90% were seen once. Germline trimming cut 5 bases from V and 4 bases from J; bases unmatched to any gene: 8. CDR1 is SGHTA, CDR2 FQGNSA, per germline. This CDR3 has 16 amino acids. The chain joins TRBV7-2 to TRBJ2-2; 9 nucleotides line up with TRBD2. Sample: peripheral blood, taken on day 0 of AZD1222 vaccination. The receptor's source is an adult in good health. The CDR3 DNA reads as TGTGCCAGCAGCGGGGTAGCGGGAGTGTCCACCGGGGAGCTGTTTTTT. It yields the protein CASSGVAGVSTGELFF.